This entry lists 18 T cell receptor beta chains sequenced from one sample in a study of cytomegalovirus exposure and HLA in healthy donors. Both 60 Vbeta primers and 13 Jbeta primers went into the PCR. The table came from immunoSEQ multiplex PCR; TCRdb's copy has only in-frame clones and leaves some out. This repertoire shows around 180,000 clones, 65% to 75% found once; its top ten account for approximately 1.6%. Material: PBMCs. The receptors shown here come from a girl aged 10 to 17 in good health and CMV-seronegative.

J is TRBJ2-3 and V is TRBV5-4; 8 bases fit TRBD2. Germline V CDR1 and CDR2: SGHNT, YYREEE (reference sequence). V lost 3 bases, J lost 1 base, and 7 bases stayed unmatched. The CDR3 is made up of 16 amino acids. The CDR3 loop reads CASSSRTSPGTDTQYF. The CDR3 coding sequence is TGTGCCAGCAGCTCGCGGACTAGCCCGGGCACAGATACGCAGTATTTT.

This chain connects TRBV27 to TRBJ1-5, with TRBD1 matching 9 bases. V shed 0 bases, J shed 3 bases, and the junction held 9 bases outside the gene matches. The CDR3 spans 18 residues. Germline V CDR1 and CDR2: MNHEY, SMNVEV (reference sequence). As DNA, the CDR3 is TGTGCCAGCAGTTTATCCCATATGACAGGGGGGAACAATCAGCCCCAGCATTTT. Its translation is CASSLSHMTGGNNQPQHF.

The V and J genes are TRBV30 and TRBJ2-2; tentatively, D is TRBD1 (6 bases). The germline V gene encodes CDR1 GTSNPN and CDR2 SVGIG (reference sequence). V was pared by 3 bases and J by 0 bases, with 11 bases between. This CDR3 has 15 residues. The CDR3, as DNA: TGTGCCTGGAGCGCAGGGGTCGCGAACACCGGGGAGCTGTTTTTT. Its translation: CAWSAGVANTGELFF.

This rearrangement joins TRBV28 to TRBJ1-1; D call uncertain. Trimming cost V 8 bases and J 2 bases, with 6 bases left between them. The CDR3 is 11 residues long. Germline V gene sequence: CDR1 MDHEN, CDR2 SYDVKM. CDR3 amino acids: CASEGNTEAFF. For the CDR3, the DNA is TGTGCCAGCGAGGGCAACACTGAAGCTTTCTTT.

CDR3 loop: CASSMATSGGDNEQFF. Here the CDR3 DNA reads TGTGCCAGTAGTATGGCGACTAGCGGGGGGGACAATGAGCAGTTCTTC. This chain joins TRBV19 and TRBJ2-1; 14 nucleotides agree with TRBD2. This CDR3 spans 16 amino acids. The junction had 3 bases not matched to a gene; V was cut back by 3 bases and J by 5 bases. Germline V gives CDR1 LNHDA, CDR2 SQIVND (reference sequence).

CDR3 DNA sequence: TGTGCCAGCAGCTTAGCCGTTGGGCAGCAAGAGACCCAGTACTTC. This encodes CASSLAVGQQETQYF. The genes are TRBV7-9 and TRBJ2-5; no clear D. Germline assignment: CDR1 SEHNR and CDR2 FQNEAQ (reference sequence). Trimming left V 0 bases short and J 2 bases short, with 10 bases between. The length of the CDR3 is 15 residues.

This chain links TRBV7-3 with TRBJ2-7; 7 nucleotides line up with TRBD1. The ends lost 3 bases at V and 7 bases at J; junction bases unmatched: 9. There are 14 residues in the CDR3. Germline CDR1 reads SGHTA; CDR2 reads FQGTGA. The CDR3 here is CASSFGTAPTEQYF. CDR3 DNA: TGTGCCAGCAGCTTCGGGACAGCCCCTACAGAGCAGTACTTC.

The rearrangement uses TRBV27 and TRBJ2-1, with D possibly being TRBD2 (5 bases). The CDR3 runs 16 residues. Germline V gene sequence: CDR1 MNHEY, CDR2 SMNVEV (reference sequence). V was clipped by 4 bases and J by 3 bases, with 16 bases between them. CDR3 nucleotide sequence: TGTGCCAGCAGTTCGAGTGGAGGCCTAGTCTACAATGAGCAGTTCTTC. Its protein product is CASSSSGGLVYNEQFF.

The chain has TRBV11-2 and TRBJ1-1; no clear D gene. This CDR3 has 18 residues. Germline lookup yields CDR1 SGHAT and CDR2 FQNNGV. The V end was cut by 2 bases, the J end by 4 bases, with 23 bases between. The CDR3 sequence is CASSLTQVVRLEGTEAFF. The CDR3 DNA follows: TGTGCCAGCAGCTTAACCCAAGTGGTTCGATTGGAGGGCACTGAAGCTTTCTTT.

This rearrangement joins TRBV6-6 to TRBJ2-7, with TRBD1 matching over 7 bases. This CDR3 is 14 amino acids long. Germline-derived CDR1 and CDR2 are MNHNY and SVGAGI (reference sequence). V lost 2 bases, J lost 0 bases, and 1 base stayed unmatched. The CDR3 nucleotides read TGTGCCAGCAGTTACGGGACAGCCTCCTACGAGCAGTACTTC. Its translation is CASSYGTASYEQYF.

In its sample, this clone was seen a few times. The V gene is TRBV7-6, the J gene TRBJ2-2, with TRBD2 matching 10 bases. The CDR3 consists of 16 residues. V was pared by 5 bases and J by 4 bases, with 7 bases of the junction left unmatched. The germline CDR1 and CDR2 sequences are SGHVS and FNYEAQ. This CDR3 is CASSEERGGLTGELFF. The CDR3 region has the DNA TGTGCCAGCAGCGAGGAGCGGGGGGGCCTCACCGGGGAGCTGTTTTTT.

Of note for this clone: Likely a read error: the CDR3 ends without its conserved phenylalanine or tryptophan. The rearrangement joins TRBV6-1 to TRBJ2-2; the D is unclear. V shed 4 bases and J shed 6 bases, with 12 bases lying between them. Germline V gene sequence: CDR1 MNHNS, CDR2 SASEGT. The CDR3 spans 14 residues. Here the CDR3 reads CASSVRHWSGELFS. The CDR3 coding sequence is TGTGCCAGCAGTGTCCGGCACTGGTCCGGGGAGCTGTTTTCT.

This clone has a handful of counts. The gene calls are TRBV5-6 and TRBJ1-2, with no clear D. CDR1 is SGHDT, CDR2 YYEEEE, per germline. There are 15 residues in the CDR3. Trimming shortened V by 2 bases and J by 4 bases, and 15 bases separated the two germline ends. The CDR3 here is CASSFTGREGYGYTF. The CDR3, as DNA: TGTGCCAGCAGCTTCACCGGCCGGGAGGGCTATGGCTACACCTTC.

The J gene is TRBJ2-1, the V gene TRBV9, with 7 bases aligning to TRBD1. CDR3 length: 12 amino acids. The V segment lost 4 bases and the J segment 11 bases; nucleotides outside the gene matches: 6. Looked up from germline, CDR1 is SGDLS and CDR2 is YYNGEE. CDR3 sequence (DNA): TGTGCCAGCAGCCTTCAGGACAGGAAGCAGTTCTTC. Its translation is CASSLQDRKQFF.

This clone turned up a few times. This chain uses TRBV4-1 with TRBJ2-6; D remains ambiguous. Germline loops: CDR1 MGHRA, CDR2 YSYEKL. The germline V and J ends were trimmed by 3 bases and 0 bases, with 9 bases remaining between them. CDR3 length: 16 residues. This CDR3 is CASSHFQDSGANVLTF. DNA of the CDR3: TGCGCCAGCAGCCATTTTCAGGACTCTGGGGCCAACGTCCTGACTTTC.

The chain joins TRBV19 to TRBJ2-3, with D maybe TRBD2 (6 bases). With 6 bases removed from V and 7 bases from J, the gap between germline ends came to 14 bases. CDR3 length: 13 amino acids. Germline CDR1 is LNHDA and CDR2 is SQIVND (reference sequence). CDR3 in DNA: TGTGCCAGTAGGGGGCGGGGCGGCAATACGCAGTATTTT. As protein: CASRGRGGNTQYF.

The chain carries TRBV6-1 and TRBJ1-5, with TRBD1 matching over 7 bases. The CDR3 runs 14 residues. The V and J ends lost 5 bases and 2 bases, in that order; junction bases with no gene match: 3. Per germline, CDR1 MNHNS and CDR2 SASEGT. CDR3 sequence reads: CASSSDRGNQPQHF. CDR3 coding DNA: TGTGCCAGCAGTTCCGACAGGGGCAATCAGCCCCAGCATTTT.

As for this clone: Additional DNA sequences in this sample encode the identical CDR3. The gene calls are TRBV7-3 and TRBJ2-5, with 9 bases fitting TRBD1. Germline assignment: CDR1 SGHTA and CDR2 FQGTGA. V lost 3 bases, J lost 4 bases, and 0 bases stayed unmatched. CDR3 length: 13 amino acids. This chain's CDR3 is CASSLGQGETQYF. DNA for the CDR3: TGTGCCAGCAGCTTGGGACAGGGAGAGACCCAGTACTTC.